This passage covers 3 T cell receptor beta chains from one sample sequenced in a study of CD8 T cells in ankylosing spondylitis. TCRdb used MiXCR to reprocess the 5' RACE reads, holding one entry per CDR3 protein. This sample has 150,000 to 200,000 distinct CDR3 sequences, with about 9.9% found just once. The sequencing sample was made of blood, either unsorted or a sorted T cell fraction (not recorded which). Source of these receptors: a male donor with ankylosing spondylitis or in good health (not recorded which).

This clonotype came up many times. The chain has TRBV3-1 and TRBJ2-3; a possible D gene is TRBD2 (6 bases). The CDR3 covers 16 residues. Trimming left V 5 bases short and J 0 bases short, with 15 bases between. Germline CDR1 is LGHDT and CDR2 is YNNKEL (reference sequence). In nucleotides, the CDR3 is TGTGCCAGCAGCGCTAACATAGGGAGGAGCACAGATACGCAGTATTTT. Amino acid sequence: CASSANIGRSTDTQYF.

Only a few counts were recorded for this clonotype. CDR3 DNA sequence: TGTGCTAGTGGTACTCCGGGACTAGCGGGGGTCGCAGATACGCAGTATTTT. It codes for CASGTPGLAGVADTQYF. The chain carries TRBV12-5 and TRBJ2-3, with 14 nucleotides matching TRBD2. The trim removed 5 bases at V and 4 bases at J, leaving 8 bases unmatched. The CDR3 contains 17 residues. Germline loops: CDR1 LGHNT, CDR2 FRNRAP.

There are many counts of this clonotype. The chain links TRBV5-1 to TRBJ2-1, with 8 bases that match TRBD1. The CDR3 contains 14 residues. V lost 0 bases and J lost 9; bases outside the gene matches: 5. Germline V gene data show CDR1 as SGHRS and CDR2 as YFSETQ. Here the CDR3 DNA reads TGCGCCAGCAGCTTGGCCGACAGGGGCCGTGAGCAGTTCTTC. Protein: CASSLADRGREQFF.